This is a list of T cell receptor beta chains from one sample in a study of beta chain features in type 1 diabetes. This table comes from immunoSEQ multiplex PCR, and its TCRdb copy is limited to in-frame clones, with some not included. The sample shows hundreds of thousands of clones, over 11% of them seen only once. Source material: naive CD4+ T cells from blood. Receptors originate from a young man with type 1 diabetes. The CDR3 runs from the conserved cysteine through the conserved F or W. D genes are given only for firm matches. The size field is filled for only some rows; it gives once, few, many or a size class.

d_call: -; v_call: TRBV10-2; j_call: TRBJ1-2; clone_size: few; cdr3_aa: CASSLVAEGYTF; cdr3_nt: TGCGCCAGCAGCCTAGTGGCTGAGGGCTACACCTTC
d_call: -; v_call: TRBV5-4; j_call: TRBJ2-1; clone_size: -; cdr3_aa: CASSFTRDNEQFF; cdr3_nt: TGTGCCAGCAGCTTTACCCGGGACAATGAGCAGTTCTTC
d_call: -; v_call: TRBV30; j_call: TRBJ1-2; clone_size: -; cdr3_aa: CAWSVADNYGYTF; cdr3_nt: TGTGCCTGGAGTGTTGCCGATAACTATGGCTACACCTTC
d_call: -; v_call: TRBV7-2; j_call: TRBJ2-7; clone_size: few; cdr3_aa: CASSPAGFSYEQYF; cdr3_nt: TGTGCCAGCAGCCCGGCAGGTTTCTCCTACGAGCAGTACTTC
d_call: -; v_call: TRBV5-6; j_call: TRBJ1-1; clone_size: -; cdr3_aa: CASSLARQMNTEAFF; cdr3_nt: TGTGCCAGCAGCTTGGCCAGACAGATGAACACTGAAGCTTTCTTT
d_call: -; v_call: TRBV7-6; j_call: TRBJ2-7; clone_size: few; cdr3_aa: CASSLQGYEQYF; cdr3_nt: TGTGCCAGCAGCCTCCAGGGTTACGAGCAGTACTTC
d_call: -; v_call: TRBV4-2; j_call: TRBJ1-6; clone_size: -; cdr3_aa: CASSQVLSWDSPLHF; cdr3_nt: TGTGCCAGCAGCCAAGTGTTAAGTTGGGATTCACCCCTCCACTTT
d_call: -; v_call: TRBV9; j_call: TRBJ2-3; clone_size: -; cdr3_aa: CASSVAVGDQQYF; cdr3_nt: TGTGCCAGCAGCGTAGCAGTCGGGGATCAGCAGTATTTT
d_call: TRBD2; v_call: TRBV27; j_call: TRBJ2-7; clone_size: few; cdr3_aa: CASSFTVLSGNYEQYF; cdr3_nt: TGTGCCAGCAGTTTCACCGTGCTTAGCGGGAACTACGAGCAGTACTTC
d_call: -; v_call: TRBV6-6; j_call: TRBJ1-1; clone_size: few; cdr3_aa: CASSYQGGPEAFF; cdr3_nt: TGTGCCAGCAGTTACCAGGGCGGCCCTGAAGCTTTCTTT
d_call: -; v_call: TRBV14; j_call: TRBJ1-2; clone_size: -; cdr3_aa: CASSQGGGLNYGYTF; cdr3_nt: TGTGCCAGCAGCCAAGGAGGGGGGCTCAACTATGGCTACACCTTC
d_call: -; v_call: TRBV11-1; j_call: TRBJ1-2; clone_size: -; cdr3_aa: CASSSSTVDNGYTF; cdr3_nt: TGTGCCAGCAGCTCCTCGACAGTGGACAATGGCTACACCTTC
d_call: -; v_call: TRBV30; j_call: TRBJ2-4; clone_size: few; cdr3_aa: CAWDGPGGNIQYF; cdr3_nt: TGTGCCTGGGACGGACCAGGCGGGAACATTCAGTACTTC
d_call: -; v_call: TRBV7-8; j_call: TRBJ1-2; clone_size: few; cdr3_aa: CASSLPGNYGYTF; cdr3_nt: TGTGCCAGCAGCTTACCCGGGAACTATGGCTACACCTTC
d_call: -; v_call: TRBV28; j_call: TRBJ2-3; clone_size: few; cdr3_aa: CASSSAGPSTDTQYF; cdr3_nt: TGTGCCAGCAGTTCGGCGGGGCCCTCCACAGATACGCAGTATTTT
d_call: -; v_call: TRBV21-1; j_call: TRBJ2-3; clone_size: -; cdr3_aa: CASTSTGEWTDTQYF; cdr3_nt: TGTGCCAGCACTTCGACAGGGGAATGGACAGATACGCAGTATTTT
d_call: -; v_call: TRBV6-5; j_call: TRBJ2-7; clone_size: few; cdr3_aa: CASSVQGGEQYF; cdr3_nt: TGTGCCAGCAGTGTGCAGGGGGGCGAGCAGTACTTC
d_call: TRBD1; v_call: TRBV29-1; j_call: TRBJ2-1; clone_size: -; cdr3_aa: CSAGQGASSYNEQFF; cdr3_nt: TGCAGCGCTGGACAGGGGGCGAGCTCCTACAATGAGCAGTTCTTC
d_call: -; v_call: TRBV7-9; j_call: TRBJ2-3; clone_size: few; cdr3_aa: CASSSDISTDTQYF; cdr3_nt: TGTGCCAGCAGCTCGGACATTAGCACAGATACGCAGTATTTT
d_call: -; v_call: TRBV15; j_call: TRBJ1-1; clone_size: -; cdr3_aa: CATSRGGTGNTEAFF; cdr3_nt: TGTGCCACCAGCAGAGGCGGCACAGGAAACACTGAAGCTTTCTTT
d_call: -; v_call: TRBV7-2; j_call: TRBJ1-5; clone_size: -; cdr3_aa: CASSLAGRVGQPQHF; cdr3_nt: TGTGCCAGCAGCTTAGCGGGCAGGGTGGGACAGCCCCAGCATTTT
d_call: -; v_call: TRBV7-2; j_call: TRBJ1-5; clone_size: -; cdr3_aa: CASSRGTSNQPQHF; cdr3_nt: TGTGCCAGCAGCCGGGGGACTAGCAATCAGCCCCAGCATTTT
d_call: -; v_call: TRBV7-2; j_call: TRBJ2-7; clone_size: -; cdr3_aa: CASSSRSYEQYF; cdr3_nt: TGTGCCAGCAGCTCCCGGAGTTACGAGCAGTACTTC